These 16 T cell receptor beta chains were sequenced from one sample in a study of T cell clonality in common variable immunodeficiency. Assay: immunoSEQ multiplex PCR; the TCRdb copy retains only in-frame clones and omits some. Listed for the sample are approximately 28,000 clones, none seen a single time. General study points: Fewer deletions and N-nucleotide insertions were reportedly seen in common variable immunodeficiency TCR beta sequences.

These receptors lack a known antigen. The sequencing sample was made of peripheral blood mononuclear cells. These receptors came from a human donor with common variable immunodeficiency.

This clone was recorded at least ten times. The DNA ends 3 residues before the CDR3 does, and the rest of the CDR3 is filled in from the germline J gene. V and J are TRBV7-9 and TRBJ2-1; D is possibly TRBD1 or TRBD2 (6 bases each). The germline gives CDR1 SEHNR, CDR2 FQNEAQ (reference sequence). The length of the CDR3 is 14 residues. With 7 bases removed from V and 2 bases from J, the gap between germline ends came to 12 bases. The sequenced CDR3 bases are TGTGCCAGCAAAGGGGGAGGCCCCTACAATGAG. Amino acids: CASKGGGPYNE. The full-length CDR3 reads as CASKGGGPYNEQFF.

This clone came up a few times. The CDR3 is cut off 3 residues early in the read; its end comes from the germline J gene. This chain links TRBV7-8 with TRBJ1-5, with 7 bases identical to TRBD1. V shed 5 bases, J shed 5 bases, and the junction held 0 bases outside the gene matches. Germline V lookup: CDR1 SGHVS, CDR2 FQNEAQ. This CDR3 is built from 12 residues. CDR3 DNA (partial): TGTGCCAGCAGCCAGGGGGATCAGCCC. It translates to CASSQGDQP. The whole CDR3 is CASSQGDQPQHF.

This clone came up many times. The observed sequence ends 3 residues before the CDR3 terminus, with the missing tail filled in from the germline J gene. The V call is TRBV5-4, the J call TRBJ1-6, with D unresolved. The CDR3 contains 15 residues. Per germline, CDR1 SGHNT and CDR2 YYREEE (reference sequence). V lost 4 bases to trimming and J lost 7 bases, with 15 bases between them. CDR3 sequence reads: CASSPDSSWNSPLHF. The sequenced part of the CDR3 DNA is TGTGCCAGCAGCCCCGACTCCTCTTGGAATTCACCC.

This clone was seen a handful of times. A much larger clonotype is one base distant, so this may be a read error. The CDR3 sequence is CASSHSGNLNTQYF. CDR3 bases read: TGTGCCAGCAGCCATAGCGGGAATTTAAATACG. The rearrangement joins TRBV7-3 to TRBJ2-3; 8 nucleotides line up with TRBD2. Sequencing ends 3 residues short of the CDR3 end; the germline J gene provides the rest. V trimming: 5 bases; J trimming: 7 bases; junction bases outside the gene matches: 8. The CDR3 has 14 amino acids. Germline CDR1 reads SGHTA; CDR2 reads FQGTGA.

This clone was seen many times. The read terminates 3 residues ahead of where the CDR3 ends, so the germline J gene completes it. This sequence joins TRBV29-1 and TRBJ2-7; D is undetermined. The V and J ends lost 4 bases and 0 bases respectively, with 10 bases between them. Germline loops: CDR1 SQVTM, CDR2 ANQGSEA. This CDR3 is built from 13 residues. The part of the CDR3 DNA that was read is TGCAGCGTTGCTACTCTACGCTCCTACGAG. As protein: CSVATLRSYE. The whole CDR3 protein reads CSVATLRSYEQYF.

As for this clone: The read is 3 residues too short to cover the CDR3 end, so that end is filled in from the germline J gene. The J gene is TRBJ2-7, the V gene TRBV19, with D tentatively TRBD1 (7 bases). Germline CDR1 reads LNHDA; CDR2 reads SQIVND (reference sequence). This CDR3 is 14 amino acids long. Deletions cut 9 bases from V and 1 base from J, with 16 bases between. This chain's CDR3 is CASAIRGASYEQYF. Partial CDR3 DNA: TGTGCCAGCGCGATCAGGGGGGCGTCCTACGAG.

This clone was recorded many times. The read halts 3 residues ahead of the CDR3 end, with the missing end drawn from the germline J gene. The chain carries TRBV11-2 and TRBJ2-3, with 8 bases lining up with TRBD1. Per the germline V gene, CDR1 is SGHAT and CDR2 is FQNNGV. The CDR3 contains 15 residues. V shed 3 bases and J 2 bases; nucleotides not matched to a gene: 4. CDR3 DNA, as far as it was read: TGTGCCAGCAGCTTTCAGGGGGCCCTCACAGATACG. This sequence encodes CASSFQGALTDT. The CDR3 in its entirety is CASSFQGALTDTQYF. The variable domain in full, completed from reference TRBV11-2 and TRBJ2-3, reads EAGVAQSPRYKIIEKRQSVAFWCNPISGHATLYWYQQILGQGPKLLIQFQNNGVVDDSQLPKDRFSAERLKGVDSTLKIQPAKLEDSAVYLCASSFQGALTDTQYFGPGTRLTVL.

This clone was detected ten times or more. The read comes to an end 3 residues before the CDR3 does, leaving the germline J gene to fill in the end. The chain has TRBV10-1 and TRBJ2-1; 10 positions agree with TRBD2. CDR1 and CDR2 (germline): WNHNN, SYGVQD (reference sequence). The CDR3 totals 15 residues. Trimming removed 8 bases from V and 4 bases from J; junction bases left unmatched: 8. The CDR3 region is CASSLAGGDYNEQFF. The part of the CDR3 DNA that was read is TGCGCCAGCTCCTTAGCGGGAGGCGATTACAATGAG.

This clone has only a few counts. Coverage ceases 3 residues before the CDR3 finishes, and the germline J gene fills in the end. J is TRBJ2-7 and V is TRBV7-9; 8 nucleotides line up with TRBD1. V lost 1 base to trimming and J lost 6 bases; unmatched junction nucleotides: 5. Germline V gene lookup returns CDR1 SEHNR and CDR2 FQNEAQ (reference sequence). The CDR3 is made up of 14 amino acids. CDR3 DNA (partial): TGTGCCAGCAGCTTAGGGACAGGGAGTATCGAG. Its protein is CASSLGTGSIE. The entire CDR3 reads CASSLGTGSIEQYF.

Points on this clone: The DNA ends 3 residues before the CDR3 does, and the rest of the CDR3 is filled in from the germline J gene. The J gene is TRBJ2-7, the V gene TRBV7-2, with D tentatively TRBD1 (6 bases). Trimming stripped 4 bases from V and 2 bases from J, with 12 bases between. CDR1 and CDR2 (germline): SGHTA, FQGNSA. This CDR3 has 14 residues. The CDR3 DNA, read in part, is TGTGCCAGCAGCTCCTCAGGGGTCGCCTACGAG. Encoded protein: CASSSSGVAYE. The CDR3 reads in full as CASSSSGVAYEQYF.

In the case of this clone: The read ends 3 residues before the CDR3 terminus; that terminus is restored from the germline J gene. The chain couples TRBV19 to TRBJ2-3; weak D call: TRBD2 (5 bases). This CDR3 is built from 14 residues. The V gene lost 2 bases and the J gene lost 2 bases, with 8 bases spanning the gap. CDR1 is LNHDA, CDR2 SQIVND, per germline (reference sequence). CDR3 DNA, as far as it was read: TGTGCCAGTAGTATAAGACTATTCACAGATACG. It translates to CASSIRLFTDT. Given in full, the CDR3 is CASSIRLFTDTQYF.

This clone occurred many times. CDR3 bases read: TGCGCCAGCAGCCTGGATGAACTAGCGGTGTACAATGAG. It specifies CASSLDELAVYNE. The whole CDR3 reads CASSLDELAVYNEQFF. This chain connects TRBV5-1 to TRBJ2-1; 8 bases align to TRBD2. The read comes to an end 3 residues before the CDR3 does, leaving the germline J gene to fill in the end. This CDR3 is built from 16 residues. Germline trimming cut 4 bases from V and 4 bases from J; bases unmatched to any gene: 10. Germline CDR1 reads SGHRS; CDR2 reads YFSETQ.

The sample holds a few counts of this clone. The read is 3 residues too short to cover the CDR3 end, so that end is filled in from the germline J gene. The chain uses TRBV2 and TRBJ1-5; 12 bases map to TRBD1. V was pared by 6 bases and J by 5 bases, with 5 bases of the junction left unmatched. The CDR3 totals 15 residues. Germline assignment: CDR1 SNHLY and CDR2 FYNNEI. The sequenced part of the CDR3 DNA is TGTGCCAGCAGATGGGGGACAGGGGGCGATCAGCCC. It codes for CASRWGTGGDQP. The whole CDR3 is CASRWGTGGDQPQHF.

At least ten counts were recorded for this clone. The read halts 3 residues ahead of the CDR3 end, with the missing end drawn from the germline J gene. The gene calls are TRBV20-1 and TRBJ2-7, with unresolved D. The CDR3 is 12 residues long. CDR1 is DFQATT and CDR2 is SNEGSKA in the germline V gene (reference sequence). V lost 0 bases to trimming and J lost 5 bases, with 8 bases between them. The CDR3 sequence: CSARELYDEQYF. The sequenced part of the CDR3 DNA is TGCAGTGCTAGAGAACTCTATGACGAG.

This clone was found a few times. The sequenced fragment ends 3 residues before the CDR3 boundary, so the rest is inferred from the germline J gene. V is TRBV6-2 or TRBV6-3 and J is TRBJ1-1; 7 bases agree with TRBD1. V trimming: 7 bases; J trimming: 4 bases; junction bases outside the gene matches: 6. Germline-derived CDR1 and CDR2 are MNHEY and SVGEGT. This CDR3 comprises 13 residues. Incomplete CDR3 DNA: TGTGCCAGCACCCCCCCAGGGGGCACTGAA. It specifies CASTPPGGTE. The full CDR3 is CASTPPGGTEAFF.

This clone was picked up many times. The sequenced fragment ends 3 residues before the CDR3 boundary, so the rest is inferred from the germline J gene. V is TRBV19 and J is TRBJ1-5; 8 bases map to TRBD1. The CDR3 length is 16 residues. V dropped 3 bases and J dropped 4; count of bases not matched to a gene: 8. CDR1 is LNHDA, CDR2 SQIVND, per germline (reference sequence). CDR3 loop: CASSIRTGTKNQPQHF. CDR3 bases read: TGTGCCAGTAGTATCAGGACAGGGACGAAAAATCAGCCC.